Following are 23 T cell receptor beta chains from one sample sequenced in a study of blood T cell repertoires in COVID-19. The table came from immunoSEQ multiplex PCR; TCRdb's copy has only in-frame clones and leaves some out. Of around 150,000 clones in the sample, over 60% were seen once. The sample consisted of peripheral blood. The receptor set was obtained from a woman between 50 and 59 years old with active or convalescent COVID-19.

The chain uses TRBV5-4 and TRBJ2-4; TRBD2 is a possible D gene (6 bases). The CDR3 covers 16 residues. Trimming removed 4 bases from V and 3 bases from J, with 17 bases in between. Germline values: CDR1 SGHNT, CDR2 YYREEE (reference sequence). CDR3 in DNA: TGTGCCAGCAGCCAGTCAATTTCGGGGGTCAAAAACATTCAGTACTTC. Protein: CASSQSISGVKNIQYF.

V is TRBV6-1 and J is TRBJ1-3, with D uncertain. Per the germline V gene, CDR1 is MNHNS and CDR2 is SASEGT. Trimming removed 1 base from V and 3 bases from J, with 7 bases in between. The CDR3 runs to 14 residues. This chain's CDR3 is CASSEVNNGNTIYF. CDR3 DNA: TGTGCCAGCAGTGAAGTGAACAATGGAAACACCATATATTTT.

J is TRBJ1-1 and V is TRBV11-2; 8 nucleotides align to TRBD1. V shed 2 bases and J 4 bases; nucleotides not matched to a gene: 9. Looked up from germline, CDR1 is SGHAT and CDR2 is FQNNGV. The CDR3 is made up of 16 amino acids. The CDR3 loop is CASSLYIDRGGTEAFF. CDR3 DNA sequence: TGTGCCAGCAGCTTATACATTGACAGGGGAGGCACTGAAGCTTTCTTT.

The chain links TRBV7-9 to TRBJ2-2; 12 bases are a match to TRBD2. This CDR3 has 19 residues. CDR1 is SEHNR, CDR2 FQNEAQ, per germline (reference sequence). V lost 5 bases and J lost 4; bases outside the gene matches: 14. The CDR3 nucleotides are TGTGCCAGCAGCAAGACTAGCGGGGGCCAACTGGGAGGCACCGGGGAGCTGTTTTTT. Translated: CASSKTSGGQLGGTGELFF. The full variable domain, with the rest looked up from reference TRBV7-9 and TRBJ2-2, is DTGVSQNPRHKITKRGQNVTFRCDPISEHNRLYWYRQTLGQGPEFLTYFQNEAQLEKSRLLSDRFSAERPKGSFSTLEIQRTEQGDSAMYLCASSKTSGGQLGGTGELFFGEGSRLTVL.

This clone was seen only a few times. The J gene is TRBJ1-1, the V gene TRBV6-5; D possibly corresponds to TRBD1 (6 bases). V was cut by 7 bases and J by 5 bases, with 14 bases left in between. The CDR3 loop spans 13 amino acids. The germline V gene encodes CDR1 MNHEY and CDR2 SVGAGI. The CDR3 coding sequence is TGTGCCAGCACCTCAGGGGACCGGACTGAAGCTTTCTTT. Translating gives CASTSGDRTEAFF.

The chain links TRBV11-2 to TRBJ2-2; possibly TRBD1 for D (5 bases). This CDR3 spans 13 amino acids. CDR1 is SGHAT, CDR2 FQNNGV, per germline. V shed 3 bases and J shed 6 bases, with 8 bases lying between them. Written as DNA, the CDR3 is TGTGCCAGCAGCTTGGACATGCCCGGGGAGCTGTTTTTT. It codes for CASSLDMPGELFF.

The chain combines TRBV5-6 with TRBJ1-1; 10 bases align to TRBD1. The germline gives CDR1 SGHDT, CDR2 YYEEEE. J was trimmed by 8 bases and V by 0 bases; bases with no gene match: 7. This CDR3 is built from 15 residues. The CDR3 sequence: CASSLGLPGQGEAFF. The CDR3 DNA is TGTGCCAGCAGCTTGGGCCTGCCGGGACAGGGGGAAGCTTTCTTT.

J is TRBJ2-1 and V is TRBV19; TRBD2 aligns across 12 bases. V lost 7 bases to trimming and J lost 2 bases; unmatched junction nucleotides: 6. Germline V gene sequence: CDR1 LNHDA, CDR2 SQIVND (reference sequence). This CDR3 region has 16 residues. CDR3: CASKLAGGAAYNEQFF. DNA for the CDR3: TGTGCCAGTAAACTAGCGGGAGGCGCAGCCTACAATGAGCAGTTCTTC.

Concerning this clone itself: A much larger clonotype is one base distant, so this may be a read error. The chain joins TRBV27 to TRBJ1-6, with 7 positions matching TRBD1. This CDR3 contains 14 residues. V was pared by 5 bases and J by 4 bases, with 2 bases of the junction left unmatched. Germline values: CDR1 MNHEY, CDR2 SMNVEV (reference sequence). The CDR3 nucleotides read TGTGCCAGCAGTACGGGACAGTATAATTCACCCCTCCACTTT. This encodes CASSTGQYNSPLHF.

This clone showed up just once. The chain uses TRBV12-3 or TRBV12-4 and TRBJ1-1; TRBD1 might be the D (5 bases). The CDR3 is 13 residues long. V was trimmed by 6 bases and J by 4 bases, leaving 12 bases between them. The CDR3 coding sequence is TGTGCCAGCAGAATTGCCGGGGGCACTGAAGCTTTCTTT. This sequence encodes CASRIAGGTEAFF.

The V gene is TRBV7-8, the J gene TRBJ2-4; the match to TRBD2 covers 7 bases. This CDR3 spans 17 amino acids. The ends lost 4 bases at V and 5 bases at J; junction bases unmatched: 14. The germline gives CDR1 SGHVS, CDR2 FQNEAQ. The CDR3 nucleotides are TGTGCCAGCAGCTGGAGACGGCGGGAGATGGGTGAAAACATTCAGTACTTC. This codes for CASSWRRREMGENIQYF.

This chain links TRBV3-1 (or the pseudogene TRBV3-2) with TRBJ2-1; 10 positions agree with TRBD2. V gave up 0 bases and J gave up 5 bases; unmatched junction bases: 4. The CDR3 has 16 residues. The germline CDR1 and CDR2 sequences are LGHDT and YNNKEL (reference sequence). The CDR3 DNA is TGTGCCAGCAGCCAAGATCGGCTAGCGGGAGACAATGAGCAGTTCTTC. It specifies CASSQDRLAGDNEQFF.

This clone was detected only a few times. J is TRBJ1-2 and V is TRBV28; 8 bases agree with TRBD1. The CDR3 covers 14 residues. The V gene's germline CDR1 is MDHEN and CDR2 SYDVKM. Trimming took 3 bases from V and 7 from J; bases not matched to a gene: 7. CDR3 DNA: TGTGCCAGCAGTTTTGTACAGGGGGGCAGTGGCTACACCTTC. The encoded protein is CASSFVQGGSGYTF.

This clone was counted once. The chain links TRBV11-2 to TRBJ2-7; unclear D gene. V dropped 6 bases and J dropped 6 bases, with 12 bases sitting between them. The CDR3 has 12 residues. Germline V gene lookup returns CDR1 SGHAT and CDR2 FQNNGV. In nucleotides, the CDR3 is TGTGCCAGCAGAGGTACAGCCCTCGAGCAGTACTTC. This codes for CASRGTALEQYF.

The chain joins TRBV27 to TRBJ2-3, with 13 bases identical to TRBD2. CDR1 and CDR2 from the germline V gene are MNHEY and SMNVEV (reference sequence). The CDR3 covers 16 residues. Losses at the gene ends were 3 bases for V and 5 bases for J; bases not matched to a gene: 5. The CDR3 region is CASSFTSGGVRDTQYF. CDR3 bases: TGTGCCAGCAGTTTCACTAGCGGGGGGGTGAGAGATACGCAGTATTTT.

V gene TRBV12-5 combines with J gene TRBJ1-2, with D possibly being TRBD1 (6 bases). Germline loops: CDR1 LGHNT, CDR2 FRNRAP. The CDR3 is made up of 13 amino acids. Trimming cost V 9 bases and J 3 bases, with 14 bases left between them. CDR3: CASRFGTHYGYTF. The CDR3 DNA reads as TGTGCTAGCCGATTCGGGACACACTATGGCTACACCTTC.

The V and J genes are TRBV1 and TRBJ1-2; the table assigns TRBD1, which was not confirmed against the DNA. TRBV1 corresponds to a pseudogene. The CDR3 contains 18 residues. The DNA of the CDR3 is TGCACCAGCAGCCATCAGAGGGGGCGTTCTCCCATTAACTATGGCTACACCTTC. It specifies CTSSHQRGRSPINYGYTF.

The V call is TRBV10-3, the J call TRBJ2-7; TRBD1 aligns across 9 bases. The germline V gene encodes CDR1 ENHRY and CDR2 SYGVKD. The CDR3 covers 16 residues. J lost 1 base, V lost 0 bases, and 4 bases had no gene match. The CDR3 reads CAISESGTGRSYEQYF. The CDR3 DNA reads as TGTGCCATCAGTGAGTCGGGGACAGGGAGATCCTACGAGCAGTACTTC.

The V call is TRBV9, the J call TRBJ1-2, with 7 bases matching TRBD1. CDR1 is SGDLS and CDR2 is YYNGEE in the germline V gene. This CDR3 region has 13 residues. V trimming: 3 bases; J trimming: 6 bases; junction bases outside the gene matches: 5. The CDR3 reads CASSGGDRDGYTF. CDR3 in DNA: TGTGCCAGCAGCGGAGGAGACAGGGATGGCTACACCTTC.

V is TRBV12-3 or TRBV12-4 and J is TRBJ2-5; 8 bases align to TRBD1. Unmatched junction bases numbered 7, after V lost 8 bases and J lost 5 bases. There are 13 residues in the CDR3. DNA for the CDR3: TGTGCCAGCGGCAGGGGGCCACGGGAGACCCAGTACTTC. This translates into CASGRGPRETQYF.

The chain is built from TRBV7-2 and TRBJ2-7, with D uncertain. The CDR3 covers 13 residues. Per germline, CDR1 SGHTA and CDR2 FQGNSA. Trimming shortened V by 4 bases and J by 2 bases, and 9 bases separated the two germline ends. CDR3 DNA: TGTGCCAGCAGCTCAAATTTCCCCTACGAGCAGTACTTC. As protein: CASSSNFPYEQYF.

The V and J genes are TRBV18 and TRBJ2-3; TRBD2 aligns across 10 bases. The CDR3 is 16 amino acids. Trimming removed 1 base from V and 7 bases from J; junction bases left unmatched: 8. Germline V gene data show CDR1 as KGHSH and CDR2 as LQKENI. CDR3 amino acids: CASSPRLAGDMYTQYF. The CDR3 DNA reads as TGTGCCAGCTCACCACGCCTAGCGGGGGACATGTATACGCAGTATTTT.

This chain links TRBV3-1 (or the pseudogene TRBV3-2) with TRBJ1-3; no firm D call. There are 14 residues in the CDR3. Between the trimmed V and J ends, which lost 5 bases and 2 bases, there was a span of 10 bases. From germline, CDR1 is LGHDT and CDR2 YNNKEL (reference sequence). DNA of the CDR3: TGTGCCAGCAGCAGTCCGGTAGCTGGAAACACCATATATTTT. Protein sequence: CASSSPVAGNTIYF.